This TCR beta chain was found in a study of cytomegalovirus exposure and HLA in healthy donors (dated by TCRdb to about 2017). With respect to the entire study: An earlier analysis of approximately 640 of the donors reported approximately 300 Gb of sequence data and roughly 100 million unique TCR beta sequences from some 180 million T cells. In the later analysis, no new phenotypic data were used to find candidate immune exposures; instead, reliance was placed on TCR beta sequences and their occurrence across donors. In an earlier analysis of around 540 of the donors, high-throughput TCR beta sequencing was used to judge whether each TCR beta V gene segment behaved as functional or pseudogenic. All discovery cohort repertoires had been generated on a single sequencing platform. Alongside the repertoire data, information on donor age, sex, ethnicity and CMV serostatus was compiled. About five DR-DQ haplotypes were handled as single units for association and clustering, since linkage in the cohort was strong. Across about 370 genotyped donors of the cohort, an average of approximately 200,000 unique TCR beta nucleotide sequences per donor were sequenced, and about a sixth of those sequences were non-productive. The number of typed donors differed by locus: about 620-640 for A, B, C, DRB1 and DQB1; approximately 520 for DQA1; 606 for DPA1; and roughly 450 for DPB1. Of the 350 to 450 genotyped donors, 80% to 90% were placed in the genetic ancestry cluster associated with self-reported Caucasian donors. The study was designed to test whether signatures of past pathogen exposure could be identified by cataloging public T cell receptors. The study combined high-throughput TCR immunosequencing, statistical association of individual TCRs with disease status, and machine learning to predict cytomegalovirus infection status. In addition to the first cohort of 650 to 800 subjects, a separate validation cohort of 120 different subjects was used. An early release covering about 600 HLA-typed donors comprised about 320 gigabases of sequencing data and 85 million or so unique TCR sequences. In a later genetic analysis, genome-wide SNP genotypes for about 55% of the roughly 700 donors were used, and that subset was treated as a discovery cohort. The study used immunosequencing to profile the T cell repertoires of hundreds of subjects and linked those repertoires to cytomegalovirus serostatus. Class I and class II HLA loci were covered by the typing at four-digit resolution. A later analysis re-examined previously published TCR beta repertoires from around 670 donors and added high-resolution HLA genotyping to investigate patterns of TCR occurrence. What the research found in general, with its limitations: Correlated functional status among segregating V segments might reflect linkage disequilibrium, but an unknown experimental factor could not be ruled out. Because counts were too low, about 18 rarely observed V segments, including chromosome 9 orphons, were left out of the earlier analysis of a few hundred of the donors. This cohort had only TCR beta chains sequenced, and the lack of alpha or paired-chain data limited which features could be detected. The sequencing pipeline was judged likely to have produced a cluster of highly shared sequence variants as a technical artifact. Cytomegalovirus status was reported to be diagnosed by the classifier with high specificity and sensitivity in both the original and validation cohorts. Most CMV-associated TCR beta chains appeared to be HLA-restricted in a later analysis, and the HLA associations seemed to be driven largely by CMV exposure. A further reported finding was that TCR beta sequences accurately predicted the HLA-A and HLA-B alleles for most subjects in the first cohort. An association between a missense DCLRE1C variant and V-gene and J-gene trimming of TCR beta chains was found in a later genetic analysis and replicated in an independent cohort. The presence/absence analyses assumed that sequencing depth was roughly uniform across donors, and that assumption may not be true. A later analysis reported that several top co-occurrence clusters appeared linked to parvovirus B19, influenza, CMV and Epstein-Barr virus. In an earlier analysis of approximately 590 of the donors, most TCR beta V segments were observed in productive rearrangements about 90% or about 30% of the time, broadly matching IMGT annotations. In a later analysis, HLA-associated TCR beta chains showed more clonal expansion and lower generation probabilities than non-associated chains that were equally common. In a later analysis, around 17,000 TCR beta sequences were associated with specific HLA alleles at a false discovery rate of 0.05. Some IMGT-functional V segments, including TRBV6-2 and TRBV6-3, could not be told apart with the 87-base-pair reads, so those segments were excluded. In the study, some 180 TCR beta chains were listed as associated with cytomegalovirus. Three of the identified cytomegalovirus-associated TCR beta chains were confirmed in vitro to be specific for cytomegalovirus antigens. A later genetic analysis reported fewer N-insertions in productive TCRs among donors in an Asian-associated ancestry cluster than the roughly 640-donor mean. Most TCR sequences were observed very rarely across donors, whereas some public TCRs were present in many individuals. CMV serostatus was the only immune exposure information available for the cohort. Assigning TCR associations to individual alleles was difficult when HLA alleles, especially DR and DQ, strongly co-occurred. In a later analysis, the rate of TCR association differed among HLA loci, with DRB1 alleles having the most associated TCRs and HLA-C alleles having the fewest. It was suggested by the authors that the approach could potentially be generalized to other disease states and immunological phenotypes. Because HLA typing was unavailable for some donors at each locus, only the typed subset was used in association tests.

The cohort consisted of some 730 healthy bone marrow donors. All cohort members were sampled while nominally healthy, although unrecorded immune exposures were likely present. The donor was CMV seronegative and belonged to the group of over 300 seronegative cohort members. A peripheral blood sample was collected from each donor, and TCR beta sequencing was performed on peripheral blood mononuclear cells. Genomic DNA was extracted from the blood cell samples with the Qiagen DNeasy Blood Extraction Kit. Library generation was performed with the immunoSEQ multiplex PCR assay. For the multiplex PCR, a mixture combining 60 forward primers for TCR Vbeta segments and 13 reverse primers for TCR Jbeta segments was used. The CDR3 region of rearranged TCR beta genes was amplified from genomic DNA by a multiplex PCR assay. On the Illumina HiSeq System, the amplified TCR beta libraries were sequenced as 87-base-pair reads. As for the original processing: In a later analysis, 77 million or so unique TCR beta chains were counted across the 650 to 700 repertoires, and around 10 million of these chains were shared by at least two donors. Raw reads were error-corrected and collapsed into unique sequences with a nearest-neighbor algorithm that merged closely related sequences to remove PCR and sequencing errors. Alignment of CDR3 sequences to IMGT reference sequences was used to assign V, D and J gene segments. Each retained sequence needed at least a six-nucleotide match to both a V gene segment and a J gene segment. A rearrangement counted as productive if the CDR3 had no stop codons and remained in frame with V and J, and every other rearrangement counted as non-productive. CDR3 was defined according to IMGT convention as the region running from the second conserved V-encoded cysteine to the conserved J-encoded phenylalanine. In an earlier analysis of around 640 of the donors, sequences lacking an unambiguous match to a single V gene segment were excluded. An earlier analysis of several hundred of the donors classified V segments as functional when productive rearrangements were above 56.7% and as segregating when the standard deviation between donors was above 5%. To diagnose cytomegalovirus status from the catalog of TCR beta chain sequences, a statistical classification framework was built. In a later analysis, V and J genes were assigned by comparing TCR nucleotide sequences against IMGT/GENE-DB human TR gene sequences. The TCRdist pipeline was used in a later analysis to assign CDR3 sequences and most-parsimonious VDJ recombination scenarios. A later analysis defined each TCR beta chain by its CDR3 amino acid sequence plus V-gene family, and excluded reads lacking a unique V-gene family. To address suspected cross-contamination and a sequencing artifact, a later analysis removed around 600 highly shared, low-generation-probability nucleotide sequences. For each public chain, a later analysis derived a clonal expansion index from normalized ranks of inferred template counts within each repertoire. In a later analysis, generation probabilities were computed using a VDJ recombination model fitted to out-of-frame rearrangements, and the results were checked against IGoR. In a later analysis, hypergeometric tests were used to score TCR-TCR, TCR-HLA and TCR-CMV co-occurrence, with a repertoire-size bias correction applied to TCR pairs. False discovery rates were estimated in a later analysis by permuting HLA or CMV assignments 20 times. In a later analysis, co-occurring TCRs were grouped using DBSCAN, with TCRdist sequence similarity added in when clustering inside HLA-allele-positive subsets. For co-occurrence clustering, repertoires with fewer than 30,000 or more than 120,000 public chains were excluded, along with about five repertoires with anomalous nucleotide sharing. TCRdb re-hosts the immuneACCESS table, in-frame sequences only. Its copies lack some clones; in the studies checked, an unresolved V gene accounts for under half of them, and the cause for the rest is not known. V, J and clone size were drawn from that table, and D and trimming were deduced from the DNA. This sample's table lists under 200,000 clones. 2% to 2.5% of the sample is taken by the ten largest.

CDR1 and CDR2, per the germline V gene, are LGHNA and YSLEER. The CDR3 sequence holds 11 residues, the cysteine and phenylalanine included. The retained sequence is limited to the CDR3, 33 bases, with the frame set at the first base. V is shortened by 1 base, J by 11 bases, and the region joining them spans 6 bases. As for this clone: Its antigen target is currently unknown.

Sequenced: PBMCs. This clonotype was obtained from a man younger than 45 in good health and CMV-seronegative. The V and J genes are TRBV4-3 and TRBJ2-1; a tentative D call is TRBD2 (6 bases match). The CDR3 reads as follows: CASSQGGKQFF. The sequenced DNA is TGCGCCAGCAGCCAAGGCGGGAAGCAGTTCTTC.